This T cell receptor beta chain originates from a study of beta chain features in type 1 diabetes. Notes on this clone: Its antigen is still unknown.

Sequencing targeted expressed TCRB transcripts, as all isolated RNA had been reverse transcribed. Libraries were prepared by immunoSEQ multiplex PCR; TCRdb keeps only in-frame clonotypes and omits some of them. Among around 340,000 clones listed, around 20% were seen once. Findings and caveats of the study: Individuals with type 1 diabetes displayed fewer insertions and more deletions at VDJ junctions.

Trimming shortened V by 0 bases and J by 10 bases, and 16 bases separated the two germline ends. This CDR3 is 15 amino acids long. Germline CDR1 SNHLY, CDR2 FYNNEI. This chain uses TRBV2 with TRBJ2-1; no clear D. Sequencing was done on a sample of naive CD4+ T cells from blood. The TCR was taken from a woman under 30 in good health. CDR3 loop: CASSEALSSGGEQFF. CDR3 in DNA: TGTGCCAGCAGTGAAGCGCTTTCGTCGGGTGGAGAGCAGTTCTTC.